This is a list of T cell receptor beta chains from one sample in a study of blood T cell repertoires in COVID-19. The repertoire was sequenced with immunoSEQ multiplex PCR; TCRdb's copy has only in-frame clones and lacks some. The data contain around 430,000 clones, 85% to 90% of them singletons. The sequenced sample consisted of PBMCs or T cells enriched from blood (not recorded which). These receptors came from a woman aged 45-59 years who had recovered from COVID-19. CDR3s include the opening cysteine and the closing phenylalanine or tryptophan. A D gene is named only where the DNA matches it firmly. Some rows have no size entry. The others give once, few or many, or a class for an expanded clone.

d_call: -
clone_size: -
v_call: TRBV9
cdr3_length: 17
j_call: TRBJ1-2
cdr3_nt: TGTGCCAGCAGCGGACACAAGCAGGAAGAACATAACTATGGCTACACCTTC
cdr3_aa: CASSGHKQEEHNYGYTF

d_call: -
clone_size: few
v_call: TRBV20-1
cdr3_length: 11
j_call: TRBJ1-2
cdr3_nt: TGCAGTGCTAGACAAAACTATGGCTACACCTTC
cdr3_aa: CSARQNYGYTF

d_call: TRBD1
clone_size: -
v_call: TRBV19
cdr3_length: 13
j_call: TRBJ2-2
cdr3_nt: TGTGCCAGCATACAGGGGGCTACCGGGGAGCTGTTTTTT
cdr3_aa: CASIQGATGELFF

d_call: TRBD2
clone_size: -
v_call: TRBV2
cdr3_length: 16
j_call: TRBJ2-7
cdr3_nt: TGTGCCCTTCTGTTACTAGCGGGGGGCTACACCTACGAGCAGTACTTC
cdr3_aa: CALLLLAGGYTYEQYF

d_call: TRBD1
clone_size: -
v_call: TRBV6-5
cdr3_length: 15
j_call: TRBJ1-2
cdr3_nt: TGTGCCAGCAGCACGGAAATCCAGGGGGCGCGTGGCTACACCTTC
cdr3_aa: CASSTEIQGARGYTF

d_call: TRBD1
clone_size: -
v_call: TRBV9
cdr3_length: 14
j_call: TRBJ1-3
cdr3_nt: TGTGCCAGCAGCGTGGACAGGGTTCGGGACACCATATATTTT
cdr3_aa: CASSVDRVRDTIYF

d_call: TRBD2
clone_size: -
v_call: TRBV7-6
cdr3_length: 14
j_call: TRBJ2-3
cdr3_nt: TGTGCCAGCAGCCTAGCGGGGGGGCTGAATACGCAGTATTTT
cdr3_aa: CASSLAGGLNTQYF

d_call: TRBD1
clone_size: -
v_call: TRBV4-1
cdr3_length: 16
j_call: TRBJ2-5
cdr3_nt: TGCGCCAGCAGCCAAGAATCCGGGAACAGGGGAGAGACCCAGTACTTC
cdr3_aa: CASSQESGNRGETQYF

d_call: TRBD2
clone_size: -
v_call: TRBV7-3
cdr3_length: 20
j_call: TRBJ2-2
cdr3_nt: TGTGCCAGCAGCTTATTCCCCCTAGCGGGGGGGATCGGGGACACCGGGGAGCTGTTTTTT
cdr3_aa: CASSLFPLAGGIGDTGELFF

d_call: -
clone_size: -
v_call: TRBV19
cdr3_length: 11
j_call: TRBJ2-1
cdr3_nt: TGTGCCAGTAGTTATGGGCGTGAGCAGTTCTTC
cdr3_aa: CASSYGREQFF

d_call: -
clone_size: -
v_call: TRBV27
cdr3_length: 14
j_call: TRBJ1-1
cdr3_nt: TGTGCCAGCAGTCCGGGACACCAGAACACTGAAGCTTTCTTT
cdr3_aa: CASSPGHQNTEAFF

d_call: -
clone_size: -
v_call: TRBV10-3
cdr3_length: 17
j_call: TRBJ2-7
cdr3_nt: TGTGCCATCAGTGTGTGTCAGGTGGAACCCTGTCTGTACGAGCAGTACTTC
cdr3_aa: CAISVCQVEPCLYEQYF

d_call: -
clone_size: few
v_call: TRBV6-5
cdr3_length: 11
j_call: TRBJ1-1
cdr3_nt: TGTGCCACAGGGGCGAACACTGAAGCTTTCTTT
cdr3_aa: CATGANTEAFF

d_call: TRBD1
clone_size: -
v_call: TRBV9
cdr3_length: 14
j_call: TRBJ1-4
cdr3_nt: TGTGCCAGCAGCCCGGGACAGGGGCGGGAAAAACTGTTTTTT
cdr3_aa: CASSPGQGREKLFF

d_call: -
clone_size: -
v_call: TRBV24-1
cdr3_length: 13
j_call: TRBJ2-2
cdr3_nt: TGTGCCACCAGTGACCAGGGTTTCGGGGAGCTGTTTTTT
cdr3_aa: CATSDQGFGELFF

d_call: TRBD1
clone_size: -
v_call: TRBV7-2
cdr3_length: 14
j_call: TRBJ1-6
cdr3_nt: TGTGCCAGCAGCCGGGGGACAGGGAATTCACCCCTCCACTTT
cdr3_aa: CASSRGTGNSPLHF

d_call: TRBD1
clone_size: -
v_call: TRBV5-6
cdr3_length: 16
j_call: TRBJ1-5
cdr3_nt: TGTGCCAGCAGTTATCATATGACAGGGGGCAATCAGCCCCAGCATTTT
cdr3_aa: CASSYHMTGGNQPQHF

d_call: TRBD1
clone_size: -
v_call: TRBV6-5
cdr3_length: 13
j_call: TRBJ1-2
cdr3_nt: TGTGCCAGCAGCCGCGGACAGGGATATGGCTACACCTTC
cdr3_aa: CASSRGQGYGYTF

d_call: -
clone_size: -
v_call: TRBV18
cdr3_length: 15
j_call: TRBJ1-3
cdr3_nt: TGTGCCAGCTCGCACGACAGTTTCTCTGGAAACACCATATATTTT
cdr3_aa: CASSHDSFSGNTIYF

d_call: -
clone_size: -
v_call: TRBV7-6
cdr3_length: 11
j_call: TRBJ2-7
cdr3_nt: TGTGCCAGCAGCCAAGGGAGGGAGCAGTACTTC
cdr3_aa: CASSQGREQYF

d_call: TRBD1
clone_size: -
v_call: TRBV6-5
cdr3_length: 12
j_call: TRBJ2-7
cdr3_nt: TGTGCCAGCAGTAGGGACAGCTACGAGCAGTACTTC
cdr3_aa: CASSRDSYEQYF

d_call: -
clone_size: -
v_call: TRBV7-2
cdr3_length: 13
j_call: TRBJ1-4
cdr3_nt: TGTGCCAGCAGCTTAGTTCGGCGGGAAAAACTGTTTTTT
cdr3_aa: CASSLVRREKLFF

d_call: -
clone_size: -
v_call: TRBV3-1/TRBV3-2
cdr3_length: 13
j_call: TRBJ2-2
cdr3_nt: TGTGCCAGCAGCCATCGGGGGAGGAGGGAGCTGTTTTTT
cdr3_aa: CASSHRGRRELFF

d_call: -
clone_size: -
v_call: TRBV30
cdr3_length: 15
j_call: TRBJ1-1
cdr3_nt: TGTGCCTGGAGACCGGGGGGGGTCGGAAACACTGAAGCTTTCTTT
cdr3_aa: CAWRPGGVGNTEAFF

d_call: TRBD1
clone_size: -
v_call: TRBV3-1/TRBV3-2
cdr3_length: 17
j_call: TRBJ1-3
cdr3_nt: TGTGCCAGCAGCCAAGGCTCCAGGGGGCGGCGGGGAAACACCATATATTTT
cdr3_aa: CASSQGSRGRRGNTIYF

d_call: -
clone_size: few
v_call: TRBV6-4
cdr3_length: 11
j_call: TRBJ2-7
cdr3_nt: TGTGCCAGCAAGGGGTCCTACGAGCAGTACTTC
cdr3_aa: CASKGSYEQYF

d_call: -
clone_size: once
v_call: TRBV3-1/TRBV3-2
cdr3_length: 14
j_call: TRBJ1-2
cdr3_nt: TGTGCCAGCAGCCATATTGCGGGATTCGTCGGCTACACCTTC
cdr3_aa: CASSHIAGFVGYTF

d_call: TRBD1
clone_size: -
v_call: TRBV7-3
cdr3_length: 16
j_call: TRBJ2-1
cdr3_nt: TGTGCCAGCAGCTTAAACGGACAGGGATCCTACAATGAGCAGTTCTTC
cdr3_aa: CASSLNGQGSYNEQFF

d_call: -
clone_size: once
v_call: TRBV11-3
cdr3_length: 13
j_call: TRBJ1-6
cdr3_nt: TGTGCCAGCAGCTTAGATGTCCTTTCACCCCTCCACTTT
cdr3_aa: CASSLDVLSPLHF

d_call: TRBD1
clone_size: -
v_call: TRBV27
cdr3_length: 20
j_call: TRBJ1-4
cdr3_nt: TGTGCCAGCAGTCCATCACCGGGACAGACGAATCGGGCAACTAATGAAAAACTGTTTTTT
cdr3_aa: CASSPSPGQTNRATNEKLFF

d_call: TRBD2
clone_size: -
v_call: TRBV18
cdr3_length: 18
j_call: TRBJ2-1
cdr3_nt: TGTGCCAGCTCACCGCCGGGACTAGCGGGGGGGAGAGGGAATGAGCAGTTCTTC
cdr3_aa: CASSPPGLAGGRGNEQFF

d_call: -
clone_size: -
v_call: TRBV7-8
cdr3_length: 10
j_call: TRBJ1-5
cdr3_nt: TGTGCCAGCGGTGAGCAGCCCCAGCATTTT
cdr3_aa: CASGEQPQHF

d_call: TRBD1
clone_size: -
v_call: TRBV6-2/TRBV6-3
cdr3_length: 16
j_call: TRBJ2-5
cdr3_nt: TGTGCCAGCAGCCCCCTCGGGACAGGGAGCCGAGAGACCCAGTACTTC
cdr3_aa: CASSPLGTGSRETQYF

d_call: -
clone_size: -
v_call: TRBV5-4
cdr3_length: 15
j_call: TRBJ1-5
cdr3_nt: TGTGCCAGCAGCTGGGGGAGACAGGGCAATCAGCCCCAGCATTTT
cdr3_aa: CASSWGRQGNQPQHF

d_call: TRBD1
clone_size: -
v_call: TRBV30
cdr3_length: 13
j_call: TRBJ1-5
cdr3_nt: TGTGCCTGGAGTCTGGCAGGGGGTCAGCCCCAGCATTTT
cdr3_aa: CAWSLAGGQPQHF

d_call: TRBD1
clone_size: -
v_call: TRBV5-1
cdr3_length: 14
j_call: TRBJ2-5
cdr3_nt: TGCGCCAGCAGTGGGACAGGGCTAGGGGAGACCCAGTACTTC
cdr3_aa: CASSGTGLGETQYF

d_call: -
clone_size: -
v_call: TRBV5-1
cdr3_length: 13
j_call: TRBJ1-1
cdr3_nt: TGCGCCAGCAGCTTGGAGCGGTTAGGAGAAGCTTTCTTT
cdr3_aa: CASSLERLGEAFF

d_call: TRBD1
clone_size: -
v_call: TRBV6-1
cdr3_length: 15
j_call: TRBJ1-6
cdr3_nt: TGTGCCAGCAGTGAACTGGGACAGGGTACTTCACCCCTCCACTTT
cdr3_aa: CASSELGQGTSPLHF

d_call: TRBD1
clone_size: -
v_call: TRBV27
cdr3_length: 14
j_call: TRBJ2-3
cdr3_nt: TGTGCCAGCAGTTTGGGACAGGTCAGGGATACGCAGTATTTT
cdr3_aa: CASSLGQVRDTQYF

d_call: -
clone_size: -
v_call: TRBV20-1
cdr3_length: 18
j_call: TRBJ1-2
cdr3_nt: TGCAGTGCTAGTGTTTTTTCCCCAGCTACAGTACCTAACTATGGCTACACCTTC
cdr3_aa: CSASVFSPATVPNYGYTF

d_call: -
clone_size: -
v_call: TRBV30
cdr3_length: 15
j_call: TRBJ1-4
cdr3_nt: TGTGCCTGGAGTGAGCGAGGCCCAACTAATGAAAAACTGTTTTTT
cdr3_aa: CAWSERGPTNEKLFF

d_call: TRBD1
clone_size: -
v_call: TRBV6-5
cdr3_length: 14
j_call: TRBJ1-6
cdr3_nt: TGTGCCAGCAGCTCGACAGGGGTCAATCCACCCCTCCACTTT
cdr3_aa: CASSSTGVNPPLHF

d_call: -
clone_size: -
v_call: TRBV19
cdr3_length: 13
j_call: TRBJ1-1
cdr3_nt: TGTGCCTCATCCGCCGGGGCAGGGGTGGAAGCTTTCTTT
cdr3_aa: CASSAGAGVEAFF